This entry lists 28 T cell receptor beta chains sequenced from one sample in a study of T cell clonality in common variable immunodeficiency. Some clones are missing from TCRdb's copy, which holds only in-frame ones; the method was immunoSEQ multiplex PCR. The sample holds over 45,000 clones, and no clone turns up only once. Sequenced: peripheral blood mononuclear cells. The source is a person aged 18 to 70 in good health.

This clone has a count of ten or more. The CDR3 protein is CSVGQGPRELFF. CDR3 DNA (partial): TGCAGCGTCGGCCAGGGGCCCCGGGAG. The chain is built from TRBV29-1 and TRBJ2-2; D perhaps matches TRBD1 (6 bases). Coverage ceases 3 residues before the CDR3 finishes, and the germline J gene fills in the end. Trimming removed 6 bases from V and 9 bases from J, with 14 bases in between. CDR1 is SQVTM, CDR2 ANQGSEA, per germline. CDR3 length equals 12 residues.

This clone came up a few times. This sample also contains other DNA sequences that code for the same CDR3. The CDR3 protein is CASSPAFRGATEAFF. The sequenced CDR3 bases are TGTGCCAGCTCACCGGCCTTCAGGGGAGCCACCGAA. The chain employs TRBV18 and TRBJ1-1; tentatively, D is TRBD1 (6 bases). The read gets to within 3 residues of the CDR3 end, and the germline J gene fills in the rest. The CDR3 loop spans 15 amino acids. CDR1 is KGHSH, CDR2 LQKENI, per germline.

In this sample, this clone turned up many times. The read ends 3 residues early relative to the CDR3; the germline J gene fills the gap. V is TRBV19 and J is TRBJ2-3, with D tentatively TRBD2 (5 bases). V was pared by 7 bases and J by 2 bases, with 13 bases between. Germline CDR1 reads LNHDA; CDR2 reads SQIVND (reference sequence). The CDR3 sequence is 14 residues long. Partial CDR3 DNA: TGTGCCAGTACCGGGGAACAATACACAGATACG. Amino acid sequence: CASTGEQYTDT. The full CDR3 reads CASTGEQYTDTQYF.

This clone was seen at least ten times. Read coverage stops 3 residues before the CDR3 terminus; the germline J gene supplies the remainder. The V call is TRBV11-2, the J call TRBJ2-7, with no clear D. CDR1 and CDR2 from the germline V gene are SGHAT and FQNNGV. Trimming shortened V by 2 bases and J by 3 bases, and 2 bases separated the two germline ends. The CDR3 sequence is 11 residues long. This CDR3 reads CASSLHYEQYF. The DNA read from the CDR3 is TGTGCCAGCAGCTTACACTACGAG.

This clone has ten or more counts. The CDR3 end lies 3 residues beyond the end of the read and is filled in from the germline J gene. This chain joins TRBV5-1 and TRBJ2-3; 8 bases align to TRBD2. Germline trimming cut 0 bases from V and 6 bases from J; bases unmatched to any gene: 6. There are 15 residues in the CDR3. Germline CDR1 SGHRS, CDR2 YFSETQ. Incomplete CDR3 DNA: TGCGCCAGCAGCTTGGCCGGAACGGGGGGGGATACG. Translating it yields CASSLAGTGGDT. Given in full, the CDR3 is CASSLAGTGGDTQYF.

This clone has a count of ten or more. The read ends 3 residues early relative to the CDR3; the germline J gene fills the gap. The gene calls are TRBV5-1 and TRBJ1-2; a possible D gene is TRBD1 (5 bases). With 0 bases removed from V and 0 bases from J, the gap between germline ends came to 9 bases. The CDR3 runs 15 residues. The germline V gene has CDR1 SGHRS and CDR2 YFSETQ. Incomplete CDR3 DNA: TGCGCCAGCAGCTTGGGGGGGGAAGCTAACTATGGC. Translated, it gives CASSLGGEANYG. The full CDR3 protein reads CASSLGGEANYGYTF.

For this clone: With the read ending 3 residues before the CDR3 end, the germline J gene is used to fill in that end. The V and J genes are TRBV5-4 and TRBJ2-1, with a weak D call TRBD1 (6 bases). The CDR3 runs 15 residues. Germline CDR1 reads SGHNT; CDR2 reads YYREEE (reference sequence). The ends were cut back, 2 bases at V and 8 bases at J, with 17 bases in the middle. Partial CDR3 DNA: TGTGCCAGCAGCTTATACAGGGTCATGGACTATGAG. It is translated as CASSLYRVMDYE. The entire CDR3 is CASSLYRVMDYEQFF.

This clone was observed at least ten times. Read sequence stops 3 residues before the CDR3 end, and the germline J gene provides the missing end. J is TRBJ2-3 and V is TRBV6-4; D call uncertain. This CDR3 is built from 16 residues. Trimming shortened V by 0 bases and J by 5 bases, and 15 bases separated the two germline ends. Germline V gene lookup returns CDR1 MRHNA and CDR2 SNTAGT. The CDR3 protein is CASSDSPTISIDTQYF. Incomplete CDR3 DNA: TGTGCCAGCAGTGACTCCCCAACCATTAGTATAGATACG.

In this sample, this clone turned up many times. The CDR3 end falls 3 residues outside the read, so it is completed with the germline J gene. The J gene is TRBJ2-7, the V gene TRBV20-1, with 12 bases identical to TRBD2. The CDR3 extends over 15 amino acids. Germline V CDR1 and CDR2: DFQATT, SNEGSKA (reference sequence). Germline trimming cut 2 bases from V and 1 base from J; bases unmatched to any gene: 3. CDR3 sequence: CSARPLAGGSYEQYF. The covered CDR3 bases are TGCAGTGCTAGACCTCTAGCGGGAGGGTCCTACGAG.

The CDR3 is CSASRGGYGYTF. Incomplete CDR3 DNA: TGCAGTGCTAGCAGGGGAGGATATGGC. The gene calls are TRBV20-1 and TRBJ1-2, with D possibly TRBD1 on 6 matching bases. The read terminates 3 residues before the CDR3 end, so the remaining end is supplied by the germline J gene. The V and J ends lost 3 bases and 5 bases respectively, with 10 bases between them. This CDR3 contains 12 residues. Germline V CDR1 and CDR2: DFQATT, SNEGSKA (reference sequence).

This clone was observed at least ten times. The CDR3 end is not reached by the read, which stops 3 residues before it; the germline J gene fills it in. This chain joins TRBV30 and TRBJ2-7, with 11 positions matching TRBD2. With 0 bases clipped from V and 5 bases from J, the junction kept 6 bases outside the gene matches. CDR1 GTSNPN and CDR2 SVGIG come from the germline V gene (reference sequence). The CDR3 is made up of 15 amino acids. CDR3 bases read: TGTGCCTGGAGTGTACGACTAGCGGGATCTAACGAG. Its protein product is CAWSVRLAGSNE. The full-length CDR3 reads as CAWSVRLAGSNEQYF.

This clone was counted at least ten times. The DNA ends 3 residues before the CDR3 does, and the rest of the CDR3 is filled in from the germline J gene. The chain carries TRBV12-3 or TRBV12-4 and TRBJ2-1; tentative D call: TRBD2 (6 bases). The CDR3 is made up of 15 amino acids. Trimming pared 4 bases from V and 4 bases from J, leaving 14 bases between. Partial CDR3 DNA: TGTGCCAGCAGTTGGCGCGGGGAAGCTTACAATGAG. Translation: CASSWRGEAYNE. The full CDR3 protein is CASSWRGEAYNEQFF.

This clone has a handful of counts. The read ends 3 residues shy of where the CDR3 ends; the end is completed using the germline J gene. V gene TRBV7-8 combines with J gene TRBJ1-2, with a weak D call TRBD1 (5 bases). The germline CDR1 and CDR2 sequences are SGHVS and FQNEAQ. V lost 1 base to trimming and J lost 6 bases, with 21 bases between them. This CDR3 region has 17 residues. The covered CDR3 bases are TGTGCCAGCAGCTTAGTTTTTATGGGGGGTGGCGGGGATGGC. Translation gives CASSLVFMGGGGDG. The entire CDR3 is CASSLVFMGGGGDGYTF.

Note on this clone: The read finishes 3 residues shy of the CDR3 end, and the germline J gene is used to complete it. The chain couples TRBV7-9 to TRBJ1-2, with a possible D match to TRBD1 (5 bases). This CDR3 comprises 14 residues. CDR1 is SEHNR and CDR2 is FQNEAQ in the germline V gene (reference sequence). CDR3 DNA, as far as it was read: TGTGCCAGCAGCTCATGGTCGCAGGGTCAAGGC. Protein: CASSSWSQGQG. The whole CDR3 is CASSSWSQGQGYTF.

This clone was recorded at least ten times. The read gets to within 3 residues of the CDR3 end, and the germline J gene fills in the rest. The rearrangement uses TRBV29-1 and TRBJ2-5; D is ambiguous. V was cut by 0 bases and J by 5 bases, with 10 bases left in between. Germline V CDR1 and CDR2: SQVTM, ANQGSEA. CDR3 size: 13 residues. The part of the CDR3 DNA that was read is TGCAGCGTTGAAGATGTCCCGAGGGAGACC. It codes for CSVEDVPRET. The CDR3 in its entirety is CSVEDVPRETQYF.

Many counts were recorded for this clone. The read ends 3 residues early relative to the CDR3; the germline J gene fills the gap. V gene TRBV11-2 combines with J gene TRBJ2-5, with unresolved D. CDR1 and CDR2 (germline): SGHAT, FQNNGV. Trimming cost V 3 bases and J 1 base, with 6 bases left between them. The length of the CDR3 is 13 residues. The CDR3 loop reads CASSLGSQETQYF. The part of the CDR3 DNA that was read is TGTGCCAGCAGCTTGGGCAGCCAAGAGACC.

This clone appeared many times. At one of its ends the junction is not consistent with the germline gene, which may arise from a read error. Read data end 3 residues before the CDR3 end; the end is taken from the germline J gene. The rearrangement links TRBV19 to TRBJ2-6; TRBD2 agrees at 8 bases. This CDR3 is built from 18 residues. The germline V gene has CDR1 LNHDA and CDR2 SQIVND (reference sequence). The sequenced part of the CDR3 DNA is TGTGCCAGTAGTATATATGCGGGGGGCGCCTCTGGGACCAACGTC. It translates to CASSIYAGGASGTNV. The whole CDR3 protein reads CASSIYAGGASGTNVLTF. The full variable domain, completed using reference TRBV19 and TRBJ2-6, is DGGITQSPKYLFRKEGQNVTLSCEQNLNHDAMYWYRQDPGQGLRLIYYSQIVNDFQKGDIAEGYSVSREKKESFPLTVTSAQKNPTAFYLCASSIYAGGASGTNVLTFGAGSRLTVL.

This clone was detected many times. The read ends 3 residues shy of where the CDR3 ends; the end is completed using the germline J gene. The V call is TRBV29-1, the J call TRBJ2-7, with D possibly being TRBD2 (6 bases). The germline V gene has CDR1 SQVTM and CDR2 ANQGSEA. The CDR3 consists of 12 residues. V dropped 7 bases and J dropped 0 bases, with 10 bases sitting between them. This CDR3 is CSGRLDSYEQYF. The DNA read from the CDR3 is TGCAGCGGTAGACTAGACTCCTACGAG.

This clone occurred many times. The CDR3 end lies 3 residues beyond the end of the read and is filled in from the germline J gene. The V gene is TRBV12-3 or TRBV12-4, the J gene TRBJ1-1; D call uncertain. This CDR3 has 14 amino acids. The germline V and J ends were trimmed by 3 bases and 1 base, with 9 bases remaining between them. The CDR3 DNA, read in part, is TGTGCCAGCAGTTTTGAGGGTACGAACACTGAA. This translates into CASSFEGTNTE. The full CDR3 reads CASSFEGTNTEAFF.

This clone was detected many times. The sequenced fragment ends 3 residues before the CDR3 boundary, so the rest is inferred from the germline J gene. The chain couples TRBV6-2 or TRBV6-3 to TRBJ1-2, with D perhaps matching TRBD1 (5 bases). Germline V gene sequence: CDR1 MNHEY, CDR2 SVGEGT. CDR3 size: 17 residues. CDR3 in amino acids: CASRGRSSGRWDYDYTF. CDR3 DNA, as far as it was read: TGTGCCAGCAGAGGCCGTTCTAGCGGGAGATGGGACTACGAC.

This clone was counted many times. The read falls 3 residues short of the CDR3 end, and the missing part is taken from the germline J gene. This chain links TRBV19 with TRBJ2-3; D uncertain. Germline V gene sequence: CDR1 LNHDA, CDR2 SQIVND (reference sequence). This CDR3 is 13 amino acids long. CDR3 DNA, as far as it was read: TGTGCCAGTAGGCCGAGAGGCCAAGAGACG. Translated: CASRPRGQET. From start to end, the CDR3 is CASRPRGQETQYF. The variable domain in full, completed from reference TRBV19 and TRBJ2-3, reads DGGITQSPKYLFRKEGQNVTLSCEQNLNHDAMYWYRQDPGQGLRLIYYSQIVNDFQKGDIAEGYSVSREKKESFPLTVTSAQKNPTAFYLCASRPRGQETQYFGPGTRLTVL.

This clone was counted ten times or more. Relative to the germline gene, one junction end is altered; a read error may explain this. The CDR3 extends 3 residues past the end of the read, so its final part is completed from the germline J gene. The rearrangement uses TRBV7-7 and TRBJ2-5; weak D call: TRBD1 (6 bases). This CDR3 spans 13 amino acids. The germline V gene encodes CDR1 SSHAT and CDR2 FNYEAQ (reference sequence). CDR3 DNA, as far as it was read: TGTGCTAGCAGCCTAGACAGGCAAGAGACC. This gives the protein CASSLDRQET. The whole CDR3 is CASSLDRQETQYF. The whole variable domain, remainder taken from reference TRBV7-7 and TRBJ2-5, is GAGVSQSPRYKVTKRGQDVTLRCDPISSHATLYWYQQALGQGPEFLTYFNYEAQPDKSGLPSDRFSAERPEGSISTLTIQRTEQRDSAMYRCASSLDRQETQYFGPGTRLLVL.

The table lists this clone with many counts. The CDR3 end is not reached by the read, which stops 3 residues before it; the germline J gene fills it in. The J gene is TRBJ1-1, the V gene TRBV6-4; 7 bases are a match to TRBD1. V was clipped by 6 bases and J by 4 bases; unmatched bases: 5. Per germline, CDR1 MRHNA and CDR2 SNTAGT. The CDR3 consists of 13 residues. The sequenced part of the CDR3 DNA is TGTGCCAGCAGCCCAGGGGGTGGCACTGAA. Translation: CASSPGGGTE. The full CDR3 protein is CASSPGGGTEAFF.

This clone occurred many times. The CDR3 DNA, read in part, is TGTGCCAGCTCACCACCAGCCCCCAGGATTGAG. Its protein is CASSPPAPRIE. The CDR3 in full is CASSPPAPRIEQFF. V gene TRBV18 combines with J gene TRBJ2-1; no firm D call. The read is 3 residues too short to cover the CDR3 end, so that end is filled in from the germline J gene. Deletions cut 0 bases from V and 9 bases from J, with 12 bases between. Germline values: CDR1 KGHSH, CDR2 LQKENI. This CDR3 is 14 amino acids long. The full variable domain, in which reference TRBV18 and TRBJ2-1 provide the parts outside the CDR3, is NAGVMQNPRHLVRRRGQEARLRCSPMKGHSHVYWYRQLPEEGLKFMVYLQKENIIDESGMPKERFSAEFPKEGPSILRIQQVVRGDSAAYFCASSPPAPRIEQFFGPGTRLTVL.

The sample holds a few counts of this clone. The read is 3 residues too short to cover the CDR3 end, so that end is filled in from the germline J gene. V usage is TRBV7-9 and J usage is TRBJ2-4; D may be TRBD1 (6 bases). This CDR3 region has 13 residues. The germline V gene encodes CDR1 SEHNR and CDR2 FQNEAQ (reference sequence). The DNA read from the CDR3 is TGTGCCAGCAGCCTTCCGGGACAACAAGGT. This encodes CASSLPGQQG. The complete CDR3 reads CASSLPGQQGQYF. Supplemented by reference TRBV7-9 and TRBJ2-4, the full variable domain reads DTGVSQNPRHKITKRGQNVTFRCDPISEHNRLYWYRQTLGQGPEFLTYFQNEAQLEKSRLLSDRFSAERPKGSFSTLEIQRTEQGDSAMYLCASSLPGQQGQYFGAGTRLSVL.

This clone has a count of ten or more. The read is 3 residues too short to cover the CDR3 end, so that end is filled in from the germline J gene. The rearrangement links TRBV19 to TRBJ1-2, with TRBD1 matching 9 bases. The CDR3 has 16 residues. V dropped 4 bases and J dropped 5; count of bases not matched to a gene: 11. Germline values: CDR1 LNHDA, CDR2 SQIVND (reference sequence). CDR3 sequence: CASSTYYPGQGYGYTF. Incomplete CDR3 DNA: TGTGCCAGTAGTACCTACTACCCGGGACAGGGATATGGC.

The table lists this clone with many counts. The read falls 3 residues short of the CDR3 end, and the missing part is taken from the germline J gene. V is TRBV5-1 and J is TRBJ2-3; 12 nucleotides line up with TRBD1. The CDR3 covers 17 residues. The J segment lost 7 bases and the V segment lost 4 bases, leaving 13 bases of the junction unmatched. Germline loops: CDR1 SGHRS, CDR2 YFSETQ. The CDR3: CASSMGNRDRGQNTQYF. Partial CDR3 DNA: TGCGCCAGCAGCATGGGGAACCGGGACAGGGGGCAGAATACG.

This clone was seen a handful of times. CDR3 loop: CSARANGGRGTEAFF. CDR3 bases read: TGCAGTGCTAGAGCGAACGGGGGGCGCGGGACTGAA. This chain links TRBV20-1 with TRBJ1-1; D may be TRBD1 (6 bases). Read coverage stops 3 residues before the CDR3 terminus; the germline J gene supplies the remainder. The germline CDR1 and CDR2 sequences are DFQATT and SNEGSKA (reference sequence). V was trimmed by 1 base and J by 5 bases, leaving 17 bases between them. The CDR3 runs 15 residues.